The 28 T cell receptor beta chains below were found in one sample sequenced in a study of T cell responses to AZD1222 COVID-19 vaccine. Assay: immunoSEQ multiplex PCR; the TCRdb copy retains only in-frame clones and omits some. This table has about 110,000 clones, more than 70% appearing once. The source material was peripheral blood, sampled on day 0 of MenACWY control vaccination. The receptor set was obtained from an adult in good health.

This clone was detected only a few times. The rearrangement joins TRBV28 to TRBJ2-7, with 7 bases matching TRBD2. CDR1 MDHEN and CDR2 SYDVKM come from the germline V gene. J lost 2 bases, V lost 3 bases, and 7 bases had no gene match. There are 15 residues in the CDR3. The chain's CDR3 is CASSFPGGTTYEQYF. The CDR3 nucleotides are TGTGCCAGCAGTTTCCCCGGGGGGACTACCTACGAGCAGTACTTC.

The count of this clone is one. The chain links TRBV3-1 (or the pseudogene TRBV3-2) to TRBJ2-5; no clear D gene. Trimming took off 6 bases at V and 4 bases at J, with 9 bases between the two ends. This CDR3 has 12 amino acids. CDR1 and CDR2 (germline): LGHDT, YNNKEL (reference sequence). CDR3 DNA sequence: TGTGCCAGCAGTCGGCCTGCAGAGACCCAGTACTTC. Amino acid sequence: CASSRPAETQYF.

The chain has TRBV19 and TRBJ2-7; 7 nucleotides agree with TRBD2. Germline CDR1 is LNHDA and CDR2 is SQIVND (reference sequence). V gave up 5 bases and J gave up 7 bases; unmatched junction bases: 11. CDR3 length: 14 residues. DNA of the CDR3: TGTGCCAGTAGTTTCCCCGACCCGGGAGGAGAGCAGTACTTC. Protein: CASSFPDPGGEQYF.

The chain employs TRBV28 and TRBJ1-3, with a weak D call TRBD1 (6 bases). Germline CDR1 and CDR2: MDHEN and SYDVKM. The CDR3 loop spans 17 amino acids. Trimming removed 6 bases at V and 3 bases at J, with 21 bases between. The CDR3 sequence: CASRDTPGDTIGNTIYF. The DNA for the CDR3 is TGTGCCAGCAGGGATACTCCAGGGGATACGATTGGAAACACCATATATTTT.

The V call is TRBV9, the J call TRBJ1-2, with TRBD1 identical over 10 bases. CDR1 is SGDLS, CDR2 YYNGEE, per germline. The CDR3 is made up of 15 amino acids. The trim removed 0 bases at V and 4 bases at J, leaving 3 bases unmatched. In nucleotides, the CDR3 is TGTGCCAGCAGCGTAGGGACAGGGGGATTCTATGGCTACACCTTC. Translating gives CASSVGTGGFYGYTF.

This chain connects TRBV5-1 to TRBJ2-7; weak D call: TRBD2 (5 bases). The germline V gene encodes CDR1 SGHRS and CDR2 YFSETQ. CDR3 size: 15 residues. V gave up 0 bases and J gave up 3 bases, with 13 bases separating them. CDR3 sequence reads: CASSLDRILVYEQYF. The CDR3 nucleotides read TGCGCCAGCAGCTTGGACAGAATACTAGTCTACGAGCAGTACTTC.

The V gene is TRBV19, the J gene TRBJ1-1; D is ambiguous. Trimming pared 3 bases from V and 1 base from J, leaving 9 bases between. The CDR3 is 14 residues long. CDR1 and CDR2 from the germline V gene are LNHDA and SQIVND (reference sequence). CDR3 nucleotides: TGTGCCAGTAGTATCAAGGGTGAGAACACTGAAGCTTTCTTT. Translating gives CASSIKGENTEAFF.

The J gene is TRBJ1-1, the V gene TRBV5-1, with D unresolved. Germline-derived CDR1 and CDR2 are SGHRS and YFSETQ. The CDR3 is 14 residues long. V lost 1 base and J lost 1, with 8 bases in between. The CDR3 DNA sequence: TGCGCCAGCAGCTTGATTCTGGGGAACACTGAAGCTTTCTTT. This gives the protein CASSLILGNTEAFF.

The V gene is TRBV24-1, the J gene TRBJ1-1; D perhaps matches TRBD1 (6 bases). V was trimmed by 9 bases and J by 1 base, leaving 14 bases between them. This CDR3 has 14 amino acids. The V gene's germline CDR1 is KGHDR and CDR2 SFDVKD. DNA of the CDR3: TGTGCCACCCTTTTGGGGGGGCCGAACACTGAAGCTTTCTTT. As protein: CATLLGGPNTEAFF.

This CDR3 reads CASRQGGGDYGYTF. DNA for the CDR3: TGTGCCAGCAGACAAGGCGGCGGGGACTATGGCTACACCTTC. The rearrangement joins TRBV7-9 to TRBJ1-2; no reliable D call. V was trimmed by 6 bases and J by 3 bases, leaving 14 bases between them. This CDR3 region has 14 residues. Germline loops: CDR1 SEHNR, CDR2 FQNEAQ (reference sequence).

This rearrangement joins TRBV15 to TRBJ2-1; maybe TRBD2 (6 bases). Trimming took off 5 bases at V and 7 bases at J, with 18 bases between the two ends. The CDR3 sequence is 15 residues long. From germline, CDR1 is LNHNV and CDR2 YYDKDF (reference sequence). The CDR3 region has the DNA TGTGCCACCAGCGATAAGAATAACGGGGGTAATGAGCAGTTCTTC. Translated, it gives CATSDKNNGGNEQFF.

The chain uses TRBV9 and TRBJ1-1; a possible D gene is TRBD1 (5 bases). V was cut by 4 bases and J by 0 bases, with 10 bases left in between. The germline CDR1 and CDR2 sequences are SGDLS and YYNGEE. The CDR3 runs 14 residues. CDR3 region: CASSLGTMNTEAFF. CDR3 nucleotides: TGTGCCAGCAGCCTCGGGACCATGAACACTGAAGCTTTCTTT.

V usage is TRBV5-1 and J usage is TRBJ1-2; D gene ambiguous. Trimming removed 2 bases at V and 2 bases at J, with 10 bases between. CDR3 length: 14 residues. Germline CDR1 SGHRS, CDR2 YFSETQ. The CDR3 DNA reads as TGCGCCAGCAGCTTATTGGTGGGGAACTATGGCTACACCTTC. Translating gives CASSLLVGNYGYTF.

The chain uses TRBV19 and TRBJ1-1, with 7 bases fitting TRBD1. The CDR3 is 14 amino acids. The ends lost 5 bases at V and 4 bases at J; junction bases unmatched: 7. CDR1 is LNHDA, CDR2 SQIVND, per germline (reference sequence). CDR3 protein: CASSGLGQSTEAFF. The CDR3 DNA reads TGTGCCAGTAGTGGTCTGGGACAGAGCACTGAAGCTTTCTTT.

The chain is built from TRBV5-1 and TRBJ2-1, with TRBD2 matching 7 bases. CDR3 size: 13 residues. The V segment lost 7 bases and the J segment 2 bases; nucleotides outside the gene matches: 3. Germline assignment: CDR1 SGHRS and CDR2 YFSETQ. CDR3 loop: CASRGEAYNEQFF. CDR3 nucleotide sequence: TGCGCCAGCCGGGGGGAGGCCTACAATGAGCAGTTCTTC.

The J gene is TRBJ1-2, the V gene TRBV6-5, with a weak D call TRBD1 (5 bases). With 7 bases removed from V and 0 bases from J, the gap between germline ends came to 15 bases. CDR3 length: 15 amino acids. Germline V gene data show CDR1 as MNHEY and CDR2 as SVGAGI. The CDR3 region has the DNA TGTGCCAGCAAGGATGGGGGGTTGACTAACTATGGCTACACCTTC. It is translated as CASKDGGLTNYGYTF.

The chain carries TRBV3-1 (or the pseudogene TRBV3-2) and TRBJ2-7; either TRBD1 or TRBD2 may fit D (5 bases each). The CDR3 has 14 amino acids. V lost 4 bases, J lost 3 bases, and 13 bases lay in between. The germline V gene encodes CDR1 LGHDT and CDR2 YNNKEL (reference sequence). The CDR3 loop is CASSRRDGDYEQYF. Written as DNA, the CDR3 is TGTGCCAGCAGCCGCCGGGACGGAGACTACGAGCAGTACTTC.

The chain links TRBV2 to TRBJ2-7, with a tentative D call TRBD1 (5 bases). The V end was cut by 8 bases, the J end by 4 bases, with 9 bases between. Germline values: CDR1 SNHLY, CDR2 FYNNEI. This CDR3 is built from 11 residues. CDR3 amino acids: CASDRGYEQYF. The CDR3 nucleotides are TGTGCCAGCGATAGGGGTTACGAGCAGTACTTC.

This chain uses TRBV4-1 with TRBJ1-2; D unresolved. Trimming took 7 bases from V and 7 from J, leaving 7 bases between them. The CDR3 contains 10 residues. Germline lookup yields CDR1 MGHRA and CDR2 YSYEKL. The CDR3, as DNA: TGCGCCAGCATGCCTTGTGGCTACACCTTC. Translated, it gives CASMPCGYTF.

The chain employs TRBV10-2 and TRBJ2-7, with 8 bases identical to TRBD1. Germline-derived CDR1 and CDR2 are WSHSY and SAAADI. V gave up 6 bases and J gave up 7 bases; unmatched junction bases: 8. The CDR3 loop spans 13 amino acids. CDR3 amino acids: CASRGQVLPEQYF. The CDR3 coding sequence is TGCGCCAGCAGGGGACAGGTCCTACCGGAGCAGTACTTC.

The J gene is TRBJ1-2, the V gene TRBV29-1; D is perhaps TRBD1 (6 bases). Trimming removed 7 bases from V and 4 bases from J, with 22 bases in between. From germline, CDR1 is SQVTM and CDR2 ANQGSEA. The CDR3 extends over 15 amino acids. CDR3 bases: TGCAGCGCCCTTGGGGTGTGGACAGCGAGCTATGGCTACACCTTC. Its translation: CSALGVWTASYGYTF.

This rearrangement joins TRBV5-4 to TRBJ1-1, with D perhaps matching TRBD1 (5 bases). Germline lookup yields CDR1 SGHNT and CDR2 YYREEE (reference sequence). Trimming left V 3 bases short and J 3 bases short, with 24 bases between. The CDR3 totals 18 residues. CDR3 protein: CASSSLGLDIRLHTEAFF. The CDR3 nucleotides read TGTGCCAGCAGCTCACTAGGGCTGGACATTCGTTTACACACTGAAGCTTTCTTT.

The V gene is TRBV19, the J gene TRBJ1-2; possibly TRBD1 for D (5 bases). V was cut by 4 bases and J by 0 bases, with 9 bases left in between. This CDR3 has 14 residues. The germline CDR1 and CDR2 sequences are LNHDA and SQIVND (reference sequence). This CDR3 is CASSTGPANYGYTF. CDR3 DNA: TGTGCCAGTAGTACAGGGCCTGCTAACTATGGCTACACCTTC.

This chain links TRBV3-1 (or the pseudogene TRBV3-2) with TRBJ2-1, with D perhaps given as TRBD1 or TRBD2 (5 bases each). V was pared by 2 bases and J by 6 bases, with 11 bases between. The CDR3 contains 14 residues. Per the germline V gene, CDR1 is LGHDT and CDR2 is YNNKEL (reference sequence). The CDR3 DNA is TGTGCCAGCAGCCAAAGAGGGGCGTCCAATGAGCAGTTCTTC. This sequence encodes CASSQRGASNEQFF.

This chain links TRBV5-1 with TRBJ2-7; tentatively, D is TRBD2 (6 bases). The CDR3 loop spans 13 amino acids. Germline CDR1 SGHRS, CDR2 YFSETQ. V was cut by 0 bases and J by 6 bases, with 10 bases left in between. This chain's CDR3 is CASSLEVGGEQYF. The CDR3 nucleotides read TGCGCCAGCAGCTTGGAGGTGGGGGGCGAGCAGTACTTC. Full variable domain (remainder filled in from reference TRBV5-1 and TRBJ2-7): KAGVTQTPRYLIKTRGQQVTLSCSPISGHRSVSWYQQTPGQGLQFLFEYFSETQRNKGNFPGRFSGRQFSNSRSEMNVSTLELGDSALYLCASSLEVGGEQYFGPGTRLTVT.

The J gene is TRBJ2-3, the V gene TRBV6-1; no clear D. Between the trimmed V and J ends, which lost 2 bases and 2 bases, there was a span of 8 bases. Germline lookup yields CDR1 MNHNS and CDR2 SASEGT. CDR3 length equals 14 residues. DNA of the CDR3: TGTGCCAGCAGTGAAACGAGGACCACAGATACGCAGTATTTT. The encoded protein is CASSETRTTDTQYF.

The chain carries TRBV19 and TRBJ1-2; D ambiguous. V was trimmed by 5 bases and J by 2 bases, leaving 12 bases between them. The CDR3 has 14 residues. Germline CDR1 LNHDA, CDR2 SQIVND (reference sequence). This CDR3 reads CASSRPTSNYGYTF. As DNA, the CDR3 is TGTGCCAGTAGTCGGCCCACCTCAAACTATGGCTACACCTTC.

The gene calls are TRBV12-5 and TRBJ2-1; 9 nucleotides agree with TRBD2. The trim removed 5 bases at V and 3 bases at J, leaving 2 bases unmatched. CDR1 and CDR2 (germline): LGHNT, FRNRAP. The CDR3 consists of 14 residues. CDR3 coding DNA: TGTGCTAGTGGTGGCGGGGGGGACTACAATGAGCAGTTCTTC. Its protein product is CASGGGGDYNEQFF.